This T cell receptor (beta chain) is from a study of graft-versus-host responses after intestinal transplantation. Trimming shortened V by 5 bases and J by 10 bases, and 12 bases separated the two germline ends. Germline V gives CDR1 MNHEY, CDR2 SMNVEV (reference sequence). The CDR3 consists of 13 residues. Assay: immunoSEQ multiplex PCR; the TCRdb copy retains only in-frame clones and omits some. The table includes 9,100 or so clones, around nine tenths detected once. The sequence came from a human patient who received an intestinal transplant, so some T cells may come from the graft donor. This chain connects TRBV27 to TRBJ1-6; TRBD1 might be the D (6 bases). The source material was PBMCs, sampled just over 42 days after intestinal transplant. CDR3 in amino acids: CASSQGRESPLHF. The CDR3 coding sequence is TGTGCCAGCAGTCAGGGGAGGGAGTCACCCCTCCACTTT.